The 8 T cell receptor beta chains below all came from one sample that was sequenced in a study of shared clonotypes between healthy human individuals. The repertoire was sequenced with immunoSEQ multiplex PCR; TCRdb's copy has only in-frame clones and lacks some. The table has roughly 2,000,000 clones, around 93% seen once. Naive-designated CD8 cells lacked CD45RO, were positively enriched for CCR7, and omitted terminally differentiated effector memory CD45RA+ cells. Sequenced sample: naive CD8+ T cells from PBMCs. The receptors here all came from a man between 18 and 29 years old in good health. Some clones in this sample may be carry-over from other donors' samples.

The chain couples TRBV28 to TRBJ2-4; weak D call: TRBD2 (5 bases). The V gene's germline CDR1 is MDHEN and CDR2 SYDVKM. Trimming took off 7 bases at V and 3 bases at J, with 19 bases between the two ends. There are 16 residues in the CDR3. The CDR3 sequence: CASTGSGGMFKNIQYF. CDR3 sequence (DNA): TGTGCCAGCACGGGGAGTGGCGGCATGTTCAAAAACATTCAGTACTTC.

This clone appeared a few times. The gene calls are TRBV9 and TRBJ1-1; unclear D gene. The V gene's germline CDR1 is SGDLS and CDR2 YYNGEE. This CDR3 region has 15 residues. Trimming stripped 1 base from V and 2 bases from J, with 12 bases between. DNA of the CDR3: TGTGCCAGCAGCGTACTAGGGAGAACTAACACTGAAGCTTTCTTT. The encoded protein is CASSVLGRTNTEAFF.

The genes are TRBV19 and TRBJ1-5; tentatively, D is TRBD1 (5 bases). Deletions cut 6 bases from V and 2 bases from J, with 14 bases between. Germline CDR1 and CDR2: LNHDA and SQIVND (reference sequence). The CDR3 covers 15 residues. The CDR3 spells CASRVREGGNQPQHF. The DNA for the CDR3 is TGTGCCAGTAGAGTCAGGGAGGGCGGCAATCAGCCCCAGCATTTT.

The chain has TRBV9 and TRBJ2-7; a possible D gene is TRBD1 (5 bases). Germline values: CDR1 SGDLS, CDR2 YYNGEE. The CDR3 length is 15 residues. The V end was cut by 0 bases, the J end by 6 bases, with 16 bases between. CDR3 bases: TGTGCCAGCAGCGTAGTTCCAGGGCCTCATGTCGAGCAGTACTTC. Its protein product is CASSVVPGPHVEQYF.

The chain employs TRBV7-6 and TRBJ2-3; the D gene is possibly TRBD1 (6 bases). The CDR3 is 17 amino acids. The V end was cut by 1 base, the J end by 1 base, with 15 bases between. Looked up from germline, CDR1 is SGHVS and CDR2 is FNYEAQ. The CDR3 is CASSLDGRRQGTDTQYF. As DNA, the CDR3 is TGTGCCAGCAGCTTAGACGGTCGGCGACAGGGCACAGATACGCAGTATTTT. Together with reference TRBV7-6 and TRBJ2-3, the CDR3 gives the full variable domain: GAGVSQSPRYKVTKRGQDVALRCDPISGHVSLYWYRQALGQGPEFLTYFNYEAQQDKSGLPNDRFSAERPEGSISTLTIQRTEQRDSAMYRCASSLDGRRQGTDTQYFGPGTRLTVL.

This clone was recorded once. The chain recombines TRBV7-3 with TRBJ2-1, with TRBD1 as a possible D gene (5 bases). This CDR3 spans 15 amino acids. Trimming shortened V by 5 bases and J by 0 bases, and 11 bases separated the two germline ends. In germline, CDR1 is SGHTA, CDR2 FQGTGA. The chain's CDR3 is CASSRGGSSYNEQFF. CDR3 DNA sequence: TGTGCCAGCAGCAGGGGCGGAAGCTCCTACAATGAGCAGTTCTTC.

This clone was observed once. CDR3 loop: CASSYYLLGHTQYF. CDR3 in DNA: TGTGCCAGCAGCTACTATCTCCTGGGGCATACGCAGTATTTT. The J gene is TRBJ2-3, the V gene TRBV28; perhaps TRBD1 as D (5 bases). The CDR3 extends over 14 amino acids. Germline CDR1 MDHEN, CDR2 SYDVKM. Trimming took off 6 bases at V and 7 bases at J, with 17 bases between the two ends.

J is TRBJ1-1 and V is TRBV21-1; the DNA was not compared with TRBD1, the D call given in the table. TRBV21-1 is a pseudogene segment. The CDR3 loop spans 17 amino acids. The CDR3 sequence: CASSKCPFGRENTEAFF. Written as DNA, the CDR3 is TGTGCCAGCAGCAAATGTCCCTTTGGCAGGGAGAACACTGAAGCTTTCTTT.